These T cell receptor beta chains were read from a single sample in a study of early T cells in non-severe SARS-CoV-2 infection. Each CDR3 protein is one row after TCRdb ran MiXCR on the 5' RACE reads. The sample holds 55,000 to 65,000 distinct CDR3 sequences; about 10% are singletons and the top ten take 5.5% to 7.5%. Sequenced sample: whole blood. All receptors come from an adult who was a healthcare worker with PCR-confirmed SARS-CoV-2 infection or an uninfected control (not recorded which). Each CDR3 is given with its conserved first and last residue. A D gene is named only where the DNA matches it firmly. Only some rows state a clone size, as once, few, many or a class for expanded clones.

>many|TRBJ1-2|TRBV6-5|NA
TGTGCCAGCAGTTACTCGGCGGAGAGTTATGGCTACACCTTC
CASSYSAESYGYTF
>NA|TRBJ1-2|TRBV7-9|NA
TGTGCCAGCAGCTTACTAGGGGACCTTTATGGCTACACCTTC
CASSLLGDLYGYTF
>few|TRBJ2-4|TRBV7-2|TRBD2
TGTGCCAGCAGCCAAGGACTAGCGGGAGGGGTGGCCAAAAACATTCAGTACTTC
CASSQGLAGGVAKNIQYF
>NA|TRBJ2-7|TRBV19|TRBD2
TGTGCCAGTAGCAACGGACTAGCGGGAGTGAACGACGAGCAGTACTTC
CASSNGLAGVNDEQYF
>few|TRBJ1-2|TRBV5-4|NA
TGTGCCAGCAGCAGGGGGTTTCTGGGAAACTATGGCTACACCTTC
CASSRGFLGNYGYTF
>many|TRBJ2-3|TRBV4-3|TRBD2
TGCGCCAGCAGCCAAGATCTCAGCGGGAGGACAGTTGATACGCAGTATTTT
CASSQDLSGRTVDTQYF
>many|TRBJ2-1|TRBV20-1|NA
TGCAGTGCCATACCCCTCGAGAGGAGCTCCTACAATGAGCAGTTCTTC
CSAIPLERSSYNEQFF
>many|TRBJ2-3|TRBV20-1|NA
TGCAGTGCTAGTAGGTCGGGAGCAGGAGATACGCAGTATTTT
CSASRSGAGDTQYF
>NA|TRBJ1-2|TRBV6-1|NA
TGTGCCAGCAGTGAAATCGACACAGGGAGCGACTATGGCTACACCTTC
CASSEIDTGSDYGYTF
>NA|TRBJ2-1|TRBV28|TRBD2
TGTGCCAGCAGTGCCCCGGGACTAGTCAATGAGCAGTTCTTC
CASSAPGLVNEQFF
>NA|TRBJ1-2|TRBV18|TRBD1
TGTGCCAGCTCACCACCAGCAGGGGGCCGTGGCTACACCTTC
CASSPPAGGRGYTF
>many|TRBJ2-7|TRBV5-1|NA
TGCGCCAGCAGCTTGGAGGAGGGGTACTACGAGCAGTACTTC
CASSLEEGYYEQYF
>few|TRBJ2-1|TRBV11-2|TRBD2
TGTGCCAGCAGCTTTGGCGGGAGAAATGAGCAGTTCTTC
CASSFGGRNEQFF
>few|TRBJ2-1|TRBV5-5|NA
TGTGCCAGCAGCCTACAGGCCCCTGGCCAAAGCTCCTACAATGAGCAGTTCTTC
CASSLQAPGQSSYNEQFF
>NA|TRBJ2-3|TRBV9|NA
TGTGCCAGCAGCGTTGGGACCGCAGATACGCAGTATTTT
CASSVGTADTQYF
>many|TRBJ2-7|TRBV29-1|NA
TGCAGCGTGAGGCTAGTCCCCTACGAGCAGTACTTC
CSVRLVPYEQYF
>many|TRBJ2-1|TRBV18|TRBD2
TGTGCCAGCTCACCGGGACTAGCGGTCAACAATGAGCAGTTCTTC
CASSPGLAVNNEQFF
>many|TRBJ2-1|TRBV5-4|NA
TGTGCCAGCAGCTTGAAGTCGGGCCCCCGGATGACCGGTGAGCAGTTCTTC
CASSLKSGPRMTGEQFF
>many|TRBJ2-1|TRBV4-1|TRBD2
TGCGCCAGCAGCCAAGGACTAGCGGGAGGTAATGAGCAGTTCTTC
CASSQGLAGGNEQFF
>few|TRBJ2-2|TRBV29-1|TRBD2
TGCAGCGTTATAGGGACTAGCGGGATGCCCGGGGAGCTGTTTTTT
CSVIGTSGMPGELFF
>many|TRBJ2-3|TRBV2|NA
TGTGCCATCAGACCGACAGGGAGGACAGATACGCAGTATTTT
CAIRPTGRTDTQYF
>many|TRBJ2-3|TRBV20-1|NA
TGCAGTGCTAGGGTCGGAAACACAGATACGCAGTATTTT
CSARVGNTDTQYF
>NA|TRBJ1-1|TRBV7-9|NA
TGTGCCAGCAGCTTAGAGGGGGAAAGCACTGAAGCTTTCTTT
CASSLEGESTEAFF
>NA|TRBJ2-5|TRBV11-2|NA
TGTGCCAGCAGCTTAACCCGCAGGGGTGGGGAGACCCAGTACTTC
CASSLTRRGGETQYF
>few|TRBJ1-4|TRBV10-3|NA
TGTGCCATCAGTGGTGGGACGGGTAATGAAAAACTGTTTTTT
CAISGGTGNEKLFF
>many|TRBJ2-7|TRBV10-3|TRBD1
TGTGCCATCAGTGAAAGGACAGGTCTTTACGAGCAGTACTTC
CAISERTGLYEQYF
>many|TRBJ1-1|TRBV15|NA
TGTGCCACCAGCAGAGGAGGCAATCCGGGGGTCACTGAAGCTTTCTTT
CATSRGGNPGVTEAFF
>few|TRBJ1-1|TRBV2|NA
TGTGCCAGCAGTGTCGGGGGAGTCACTGAAGCTTTCTTT
CASSVGGVTEAFF
>NA|TRBJ2-7|TRBV5-1|TRBD1
TGCGCCAGCAGCTCGACAGGGTTCCACGAGCAGTACTTC
CASSSTGFHEQYF
>few|TRBJ2-3|TRBV10-3|NA
TGTGCCATCAGTGGGGCCGAAAACTTCCCCCTCACAGATACGCAGTATTTT
CAISGAENFPLTDTQYF
>NA|TRBJ2-7|TRBV6-5|NA
TGTGCCAGCAGTTACTCGATCGGACCAACCTACGAGCAGTACTTC
CASSYSIGPTYEQYF
>few|TRBJ2-7|TRBV5-1|TRBD2
TGCGCCAGCAGCTGGCAGGGACTAGCGGGAGACGAGCAGTACTTC
CASSWQGLAGDEQYF
>many|TRBJ2-1|TRBV19|NA
TGTGCCAGTAGTATAGATGGGGTGGAAGGGAAGCAGTTCTTC
CASSIDGVEGKQFF
>many|TRBJ1-5|TRBV6-5|TRBD1
TGTGCCAGCAGTTCACAACAGGGGATAGGCAATCAGCCCCAGCATTTT
CASSSQQGIGNQPQHF
>many|TRBJ1-1|TRBV7-3|NA
TGTGCCAGCAGCTTATTAGGGGTCAATACTGAAGCTTTCTTT
CASSLLGVNTEAFF
>few|TRBJ2-3|TRBV11-1|NA
TGTGCCAGCAGCTTCTCGGGGCAGTACACAGATACGCAGTATTTT
CASSFSGQYTDTQYF
>many|TRBJ2-5|TRBV30|NA
TGTGCCTGGAGCCCCGGACTGCAAGAGACCCAGTACTTC
CAWSPGLQETQYF
>few|TRBJ2-3|TRBV10-3|NA
TGTGCCATCAGCCCCTCAGCAGATACGCAGTATTTT
CAISPSADTQYF
>many|TRBJ1-2|TRBV7-2|NA
TGTGCCAGCAGCTTAGGCGGCAGCTACTATGGCTACACCTTC
CASSLGGSYYGYTF
>many|TRBJ2-1|TRBV6-2/TRBV6-3|TRBD2
TGTGCCAGCAGTTCCGGGACTAACTTCGATGAGCAGTTCTTC
CASSSGTNFDEQFF
>few|TRBJ2-2|TRBV20-1|TRBD1
TGCAGTGTACAGGGGGCTCCGAACACCGGGGAGCTGTTTTTT
CSVQGAPNTGELFF